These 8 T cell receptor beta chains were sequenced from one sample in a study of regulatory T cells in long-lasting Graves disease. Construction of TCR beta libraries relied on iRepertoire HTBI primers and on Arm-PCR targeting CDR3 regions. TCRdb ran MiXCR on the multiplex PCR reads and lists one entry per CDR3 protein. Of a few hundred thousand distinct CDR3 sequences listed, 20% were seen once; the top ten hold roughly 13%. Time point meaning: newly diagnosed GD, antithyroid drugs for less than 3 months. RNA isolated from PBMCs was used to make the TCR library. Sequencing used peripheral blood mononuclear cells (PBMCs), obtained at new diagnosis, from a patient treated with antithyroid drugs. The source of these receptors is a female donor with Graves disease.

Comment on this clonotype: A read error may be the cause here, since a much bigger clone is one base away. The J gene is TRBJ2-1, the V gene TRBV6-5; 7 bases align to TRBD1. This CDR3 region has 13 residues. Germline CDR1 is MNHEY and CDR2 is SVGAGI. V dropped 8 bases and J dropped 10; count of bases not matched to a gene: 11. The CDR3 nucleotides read TGTGCCAGCGGGGACAGCCAATCCTACGAGCAGTTCTTC. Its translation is CASGDSQSYEQFF.

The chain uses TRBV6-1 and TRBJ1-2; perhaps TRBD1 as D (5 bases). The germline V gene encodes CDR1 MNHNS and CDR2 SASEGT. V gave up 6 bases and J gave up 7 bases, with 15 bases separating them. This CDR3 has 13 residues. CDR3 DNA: TGTGCCAGCAGCGGCAGGGCAAGAAGTGGCTACACCTTC. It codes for CASSGRARSGYTF.

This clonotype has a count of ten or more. The DNA of the CDR3 is TGTGCCAGCAGTGGTAATTCCCATCTCGCGGAAGCTTTCTTT. Its translation is CASSGNSHLAEAFF. The V gene is TRBV2, the J gene TRBJ1-1, with D uncertain. V dropped 4 bases and J dropped 8 bases, with 17 bases sitting between them. Germline assignment: CDR1 SNHLY and CDR2 FYNNEI. The CDR3 is 14 amino acids. Supplemented by reference TRBV2 and TRBJ1-1, the full variable domain reads EPEVTQTPSHQVTQMGQEVILRCVPISNHLYFYWYRQILGQKVEFLVSFYNNEISEKSEIFDDQFSVERPDGSNFTLKIRSTKLEDSAMYFCASSGNSHLAEAFFGQGTRLTVV.

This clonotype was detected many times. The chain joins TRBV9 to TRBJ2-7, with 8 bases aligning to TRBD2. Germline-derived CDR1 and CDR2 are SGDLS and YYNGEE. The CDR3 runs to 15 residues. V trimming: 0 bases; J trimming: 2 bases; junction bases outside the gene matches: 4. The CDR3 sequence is CASSVGAGGTYEQYF. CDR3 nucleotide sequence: TGTGCCAGCAGCGTAGGGGCGGGAGGAACCTACGAGCAGTACTTC. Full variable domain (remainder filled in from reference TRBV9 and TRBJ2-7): DSGVTQTPKHLITATGQRVTLRCSPRSGDLSVYWYQQSLDQGLQFLIQYYNGEERAKGNILERFSAQQFPDLHSELNLSSLELGDSALYFCASSVGAGGTYEQYFGPGTRLTVT.

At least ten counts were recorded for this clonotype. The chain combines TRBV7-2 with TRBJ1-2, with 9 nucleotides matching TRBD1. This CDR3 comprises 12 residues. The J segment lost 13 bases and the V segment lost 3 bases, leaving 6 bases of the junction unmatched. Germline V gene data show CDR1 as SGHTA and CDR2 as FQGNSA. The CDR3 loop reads CASSFPGTGRTF. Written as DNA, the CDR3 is TGTGCCAGCAGCTTTCCAGGGACAGGGCGCACCTTC.

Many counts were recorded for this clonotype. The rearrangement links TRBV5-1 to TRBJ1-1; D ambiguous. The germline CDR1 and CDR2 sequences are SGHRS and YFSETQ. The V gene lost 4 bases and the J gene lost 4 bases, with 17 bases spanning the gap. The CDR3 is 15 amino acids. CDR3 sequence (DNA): TGCGCCAGCAGCGAGACCGAGCTTCCGAGCACTGAAGCTTTCTTT. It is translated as CASSETELPSTEAFF.

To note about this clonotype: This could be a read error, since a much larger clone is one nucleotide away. The CDR3 is CASSSPGAADTQCF. The DNA of the CDR3 is TGCGCCAGCAGCTCCCCAGGGGCCGCAGATACGCAGTGTTTT. The chain joins TRBV5-1 to TRBJ2-3; D perhaps matches TRBD1 (6 bases). The CDR3 contains 14 residues. Germline CDR1 reads SGHRS; CDR2 reads YFSETQ.

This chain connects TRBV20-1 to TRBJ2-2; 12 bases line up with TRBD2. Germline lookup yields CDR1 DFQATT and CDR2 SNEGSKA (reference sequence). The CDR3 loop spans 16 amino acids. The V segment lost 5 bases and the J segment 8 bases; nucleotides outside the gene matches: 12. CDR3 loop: CSARPGLAGTTGELFF. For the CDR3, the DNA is TGCAGTGCTCGTCCTGGACTAGCGGGAACAACGGGGGAGCTGTTTTTT.